What follows are 21 T cell receptor beta chains derived from one specimen sequenced in a study of T cell responses to AZD1222 COVID-19 vaccine. TCRdb keeps only in-frame clones here, not all; method: immunoSEQ multiplex PCR. Of under 150,000 clones in the sample, 80% to 95% were seen once. This specimen consisted of peripheral blood, obtained on day 0 of AZD1222 vaccination. Receptors originate from an adult in good health.

This chain connects TRBV12-3 or TRBV12-4 to TRBJ1-6; D is unclear. Deletions cut 5 bases from V and 8 bases from J, with 7 bases between. The CDR3 covers 12 residues. This CDR3 is CASSPRDSPLHF. CDR3 bases: TGTGCCAGCAGTCCCAGAGATTCACCCCTCCACTTT.

This rearrangement joins TRBV19 to TRBJ1-1; TRBD1 is a possible D gene (6 bases). The germline gives CDR1 LNHDA, CDR2 SQIVND (reference sequence). This CDR3 has 14 amino acids. Trimming took off 6 bases at V and 0 bases at J, with 11 bases between the two ends. The CDR3 DNA sequence: TGTGCCAGTAGGAGGGGGGGGATGAACACTGAAGCTTTCTTT. Translating gives CASRRGGMNTEAFF.

The rearrangement links TRBV11-3 to TRBJ1-3; TRBD1 matches 9 bases. Germline trimming cut 4 bases from V and 2 bases from J; bases unmatched to any gene: 9. Looked up from germline, CDR1 is SGHNT and CDR2 is YENEEA. This CDR3 contains 17 residues. The CDR3 here is CASSSGQGRFAGNTIYF. DNA of the CDR3: TGTGCCAGCAGCTCCGGACAGGGGAGATTTGCTGGAAACACCATATATTTT. Using reference TRBV11-3 and TRBJ1-3 for the parts outside the CDR3, the full variable domain is EAGVVQSPRYKIIEKKQPVAFWCNPISGHNTLYWYLQNLGQGPELLIRYENEEAVDDSQLPKDRFSAERLKGVDSTLKIQPAELGDSAVYLCASSSGQGRFAGNTIYFGEGSWLTVV.

CDR3: CASSERGREVQPQHF. For the CDR3, the DNA is TGTGCCAGCAGTGAAAGGGGCAGGGAGGTCCAGCCCCAGCATTTT. The rearrangement uses TRBV2 and TRBJ1-5, with TRBD1 as a possible D gene (5 bases). The CDR3 length is 15 residues. The V gene lost 2 bases and the J gene lost 7 bases, with 15 bases spanning the gap. CDR1 SNHLY and CDR2 FYNNEI come from the germline V gene. The full variable domain, in which reference TRBV2 and TRBJ1-5 provide the parts outside the CDR3, is EPEVTQTPSHQVTQMGQEVILRCVPISNHLYFYWYRQILGQKVEFLVSFYNNEISEKSEIFDDQFSVERPDGSNFTLKIRSTKLEDSAMYFCASSERGREVQPQHFGDGTRLSIL.

This clone appeared once. This chain uses TRBV5-4 with TRBJ1-5; D uncertain. The CDR3 runs to 15 residues. Per germline, CDR1 SGHNT and CDR2 YYREEE (reference sequence). The V end was cut by 5 bases, the J end by 5 bases, with 17 bases between. The CDR3 loop is CASRGSPGPDQPQHF. CDR3 coding DNA: TGTGCCAGCAGAGGCTCCCCCGGGCCCGATCAGCCCCAGCATTTT.

The chain recombines TRBV3-1 (or the pseudogene TRBV3-2) with TRBJ2-5, with D possibly matching TRBD2 (6 bases). Trimming left V 7 bases short and J 1 base short, with 16 bases between. CDR1 and CDR2 from the germline V gene are LGHDT and YNNKEL (reference sequence). The CDR3 is 15 residues long. CDR3 loop: CASTQGLGGQETQYF. DNA for the CDR3: TGTGCCAGCACCCAGGGTTTGGGGGGCCAAGAGACCCAGTACTTC.

This sequence joins TRBV28 and TRBJ1-2; no clear D gene. Germline loops: CDR1 MDHEN, CDR2 SYDVKM. The CDR3 totals 12 residues. V lost 7 bases and J 6 bases, leaving 12 bases between the germline ends. The CDR3 sequence: CASIARENGYTF. The CDR3 DNA is TGTGCCAGCATCGCAAGGGAAAATGGCTACACCTTC.

In its sample, this clone was seen once. This chain links TRBV28 with TRBJ2-5; the D gene is possibly TRBD1 (6 bases). Trimming took 5 bases from V and 1 from J, leaving 11 bases between them. The length of the CDR3 is 14 residues. Per germline, CDR1 MDHEN and CDR2 SYDVKM. This CDR3 reads CASSLGQIQETQYF. The CDR3 DNA is TGTGCCAGCAGTCTAGGACAGATCCAAGAGACCCAGTACTTC.

V usage is TRBV6-5 and J usage is TRBJ1-1; possibly TRBD1 for D (5 bases). The CDR3 has 13 residues. CDR1 and CDR2 (germline): MNHEY, SVGAGI. Trimming took 6 bases from V and 2 from J, leaving 10 bases between them. The CDR3: CASSQTVNTEAFF. The CDR3 nucleotides are TGTGCCAGCAGCCAGACAGTAAACACTGAAGCTTTCTTT.

The genes are TRBV28 and TRBJ2-1; D might be TRBD1 or TRBD2, each matching 6 bases. The CDR3 totals 16 residues. Germline CDR1 and CDR2: MDHEN and SYDVKM. Trimming shortened V by 3 bases and J by 1 base, and 13 bases separated the two germline ends. The CDR3 DNA sequence: TGTGCCAGCAGTTTTACCACGGGGGCTTCCTACAATGAGCAGTTCTTC. Its translation: CASSFTTGASYNEQFF.

This clone showed up just once. The V call is TRBV2, the J call TRBJ2-3, with D tentatively TRBD1 (5 bases). The CDR3 sequence is 12 residues long. Per the germline V gene, CDR1 is SNHLY and CDR2 is FYNNEI. With 7 bases removed from V and 4 bases from J, the gap between germline ends came to 9 bases. CDR3 in amino acids: CASKQVSDTQYF. The CDR3 coding sequence is TGTGCCAGCAAACAGGTTTCAGATACGCAGTATTTT. Full variable domain (rest looked up from reference TRBV2 and TRBJ2-3): EPEVTQTPSHQVTQMGQEVILRCVPISNHLYFYWYRQILGQKVEFLVSFYNNEISEKSEIFDDQFSVERPDGSNFTLKIRSTKLEDSAMYFCASKQVSDTQYFGPGTRLTVL.

The chain employs TRBV3-1 (or the pseudogene TRBV3-2) and TRBJ1-2; TRBD1 might be the D (5 bases). From germline, CDR1 is LGHDT and CDR2 YNNKEL (reference sequence). The ends were cut back, 6 bases at V and 5 bases at J, with 22 bases in the middle. The CDR3 extends over 16 amino acids. This CDR3 reads CASRNTAAGLVYGYTF. The CDR3 DNA reads TGTGCCAGCAGAAACACGGCAGCAGGGCTGGTATATGGCTACACCTTC.

The rearrangement uses TRBV7-9 and TRBJ2-7; perhaps D is TRBD1 or TRBD2 (6 bases each). V shed 5 bases and J shed 2 bases, with 13 bases lying between them. The CDR3 runs 14 residues. Germline CDR1 is SEHNR and CDR2 is FQNEAQ (reference sequence). As DNA, the CDR3 is TGTGCCAGCAGCCAATACGGGGGCGCCTACGAGCAGTACTTC. Protein sequence: CASSQYGGAYEQYF.

The CDR3, as DNA: TGCGCCAGCAGCTTTCTTGGGGGGTCTGGCACCGGGGAGCTGTTTTTT. Protein: CASSFLGGSGTGELFF. The chain links TRBV5-1 to TRBJ2-2; weak D call: TRBD2 (6 bases). The CDR3 consists of 16 residues. V lost 2 bases to trimming and J lost 4 bases, with 15 bases between them. Germline V gene lookup returns CDR1 SGHRS and CDR2 YFSETQ.

The genes are TRBV7-9 and TRBJ2-7, with TRBD2 as a possible D gene (6 bases). V lost 2 bases and J lost 5, with 10 bases in between. This CDR3 region has 13 residues. Germline loops: CDR1 SEHNR, CDR2 FQNEAQ (reference sequence). The CDR3 loop reads CASSLNAGHEQYF. Written as DNA, the CDR3 is TGTGCCAGCAGCTTAAACGCGGGGCACGAGCAGTACTTC.

This clone was detected once. The V gene is TRBV6-2 or TRBV6-3, the J gene TRBJ2-3; D unclear. V lost 5 bases, J lost 0 bases, and 12 bases lay in between. Germline values: CDR1 MNHEY, CDR2 SVGEGT. CDR3 length: 15 residues. CDR3 sequence reads: CASSRVDPSTDTQYF. CDR3 sequence (DNA): TGTGCCAGCAGTAGGGTTGATCCTAGCACAGATACGCAGTATTTT.

The J gene is TRBJ2-5, the V gene TRBV3-1 (or the pseudogene TRBV3-2), with D perhaps assigned TRBD1 or TRBD2 (5 bases each). Germline CDR1 is LGHDT and CDR2 is YNNKEL (reference sequence). V shed 3 bases and J shed 3 bases, with 17 bases lying between them. The CDR3 length is 16 residues. CDR3 sequence (DNA): TGTGCCAGCAGCCATGACACCGGGACCCTGGAAGAGACCCAGTACTTC. As protein: CASSHDTGTLEETQYF.

V gene TRBV2 combines with J gene TRBJ1-5, with D hard to call. Per the germline V gene, CDR1 is SNHLY and CDR2 is FYNNEI. This CDR3 has 13 residues. The germline V and J ends were trimmed by 4 bases and 7 bases, with 11 bases remaining between them. The CDR3 reads CASSGGEEQPQHF. In DNA form, the CDR3 reads TGTGCCAGCAGTGGGGGAGAGGAACAGCCCCAGCATTTT.

The chain recombines TRBV19 with TRBJ2-2; TRBD1 is a possible D gene (5 bases). V lost 6 bases and J lost 5, with 13 bases in between. Germline V CDR1 and CDR2: LNHDA, SQIVND (reference sequence). The CDR3 contains 14 residues. CDR3 nucleotides: TGTGCCAGTAGGGGCAGGGCAAGGACCGGGGAGCTGTTTTTT. Translation gives CASRGRARTGELFF.

The chain employs TRBV25-1 and TRBJ1-2; D may be TRBD1 (5 bases). Per germline, CDR1 MGHDK and CDR2 SYGVNS. This CDR3 has 15 amino acids. V lost 1 base and J 5 bases, leaving 14 bases between the germline ends. In nucleotides, the CDR3 is TGTGCCAGCAGTGAATCGGGGGGAACAGTTTATGGCTACACCTTC. It codes for CASSESGGTVYGYTF.

The CDR3 DNA reads TGTGCCAGTAGTATGACGGCCAGCAATTCACCCCTCCACTTT. Residues: CASSMTASNSPLHF. The chain uses TRBV19 and TRBJ1-6; no definite D call. The V end lost 3 bases, the J end lost 7 bases, and 10 bases lay between the germline ends. The V gene's germline CDR1 is LNHDA and CDR2 SQIVND (reference sequence). CDR3 size: 14 residues. Complete variable domain (other parts from reference TRBV19 and TRBJ1-6): DGGITQSPKYLFRKEGQNVTLSCEQNLNHDAMYWYRQDPGQGLRLIYYSQIVNDFQKGDIAEGYSVSREKKESFPLTVTSAQKNPTAFYLCASSMTASNSPLHFGNGTRLTVT.